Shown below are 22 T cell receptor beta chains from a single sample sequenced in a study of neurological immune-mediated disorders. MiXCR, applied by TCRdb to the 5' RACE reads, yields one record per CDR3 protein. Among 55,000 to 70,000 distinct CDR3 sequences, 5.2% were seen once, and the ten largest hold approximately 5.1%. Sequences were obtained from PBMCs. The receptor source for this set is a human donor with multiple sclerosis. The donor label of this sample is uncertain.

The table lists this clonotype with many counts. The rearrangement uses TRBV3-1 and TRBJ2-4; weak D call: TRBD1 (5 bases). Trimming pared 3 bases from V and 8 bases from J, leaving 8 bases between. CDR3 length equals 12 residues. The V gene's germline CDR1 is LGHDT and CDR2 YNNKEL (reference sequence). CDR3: CASSHGRDIQYF. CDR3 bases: TGTGCCAGCAGCCACGGCAGGGACATTCAGTACTTC.

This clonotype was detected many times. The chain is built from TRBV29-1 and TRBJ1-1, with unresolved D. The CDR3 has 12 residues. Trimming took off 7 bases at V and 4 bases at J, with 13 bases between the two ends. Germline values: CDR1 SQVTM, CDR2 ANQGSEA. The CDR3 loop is CSGRRSSTEAFF. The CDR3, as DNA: TGCAGCGGACGACGATCCAGCACTGAAGCTTTCTTT.

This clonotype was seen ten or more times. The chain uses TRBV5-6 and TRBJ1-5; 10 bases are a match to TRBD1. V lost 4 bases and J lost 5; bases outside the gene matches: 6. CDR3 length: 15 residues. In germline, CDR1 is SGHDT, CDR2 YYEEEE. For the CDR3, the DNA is TGTGCCAGCAGCCGAGGACAGGGGGTGGATCAGCCCCAGCATTTT. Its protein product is CASSRGQGVDQPQHF.

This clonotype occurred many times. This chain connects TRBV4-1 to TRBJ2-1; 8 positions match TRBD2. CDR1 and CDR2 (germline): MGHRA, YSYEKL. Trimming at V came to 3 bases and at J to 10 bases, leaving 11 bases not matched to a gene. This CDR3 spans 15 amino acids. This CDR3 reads CASSQPRAGGGEQFF. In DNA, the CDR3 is TGCGCCAGCAGCCAGCCCCGGGCCGGCGGGGGGGAGCAGTTCTTC.

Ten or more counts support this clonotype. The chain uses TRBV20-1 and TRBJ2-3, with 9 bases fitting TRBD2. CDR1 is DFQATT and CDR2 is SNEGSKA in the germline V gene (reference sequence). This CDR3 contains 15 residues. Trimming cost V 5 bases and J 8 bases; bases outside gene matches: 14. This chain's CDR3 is CSARREAGGPATQYF. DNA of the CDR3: TGCAGTGCTCGACGGGAAGCGGGGGGTCCTGCTACGCAGTATTTT.

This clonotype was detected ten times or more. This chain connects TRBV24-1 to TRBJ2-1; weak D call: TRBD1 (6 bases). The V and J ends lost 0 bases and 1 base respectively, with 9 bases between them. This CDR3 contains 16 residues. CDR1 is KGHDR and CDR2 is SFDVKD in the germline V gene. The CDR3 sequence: CATSDLEGDSYNEQFF. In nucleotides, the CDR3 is TGTGCCACCAGTGATTTGGAGGGGGATTCCTACAATGAGCAGTTCTTC.

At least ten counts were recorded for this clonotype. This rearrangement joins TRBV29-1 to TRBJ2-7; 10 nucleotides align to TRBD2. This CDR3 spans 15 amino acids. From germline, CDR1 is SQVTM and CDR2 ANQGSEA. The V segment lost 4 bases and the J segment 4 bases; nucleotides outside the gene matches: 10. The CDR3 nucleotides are TGCAGCGTTGTAATCCTAGCGGGGGCAAAGTACGAGCAGTACTTC. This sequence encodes CSVVILAGAKYEQYF.

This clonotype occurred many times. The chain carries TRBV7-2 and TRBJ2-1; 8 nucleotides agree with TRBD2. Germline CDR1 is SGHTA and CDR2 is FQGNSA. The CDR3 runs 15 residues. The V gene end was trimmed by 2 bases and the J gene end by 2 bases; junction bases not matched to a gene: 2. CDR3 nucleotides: TGTGCCAGCAGCTTAATCGGGGGGGCCTACAATGAGCAGTTCTTC. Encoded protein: CASSLIGGAYNEQFF.

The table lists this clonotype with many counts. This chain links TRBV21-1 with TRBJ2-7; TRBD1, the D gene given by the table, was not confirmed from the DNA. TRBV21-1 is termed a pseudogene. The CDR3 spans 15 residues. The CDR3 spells CASSETGTGTYEQYF. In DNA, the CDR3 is TGTGCCAGCAGCGAAACCGGGACAGGGACCTACGAGCAGTACTTC.

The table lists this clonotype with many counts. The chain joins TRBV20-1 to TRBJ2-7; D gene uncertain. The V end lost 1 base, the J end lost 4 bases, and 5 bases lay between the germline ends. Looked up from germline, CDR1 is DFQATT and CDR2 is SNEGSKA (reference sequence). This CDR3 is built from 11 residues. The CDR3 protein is CSARADYEQYF. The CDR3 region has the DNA TGCAGTGCTAGAGCTGATTACGAGCAGTACTTC.

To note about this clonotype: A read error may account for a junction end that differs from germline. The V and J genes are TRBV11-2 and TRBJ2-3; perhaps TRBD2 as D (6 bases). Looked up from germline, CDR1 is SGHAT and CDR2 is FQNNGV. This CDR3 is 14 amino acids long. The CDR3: CASSRGGLQDTQDF. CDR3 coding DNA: TGTGCCAGCAGTAGAGGAGGGCTCCAGGATACGCAGGATTTT.

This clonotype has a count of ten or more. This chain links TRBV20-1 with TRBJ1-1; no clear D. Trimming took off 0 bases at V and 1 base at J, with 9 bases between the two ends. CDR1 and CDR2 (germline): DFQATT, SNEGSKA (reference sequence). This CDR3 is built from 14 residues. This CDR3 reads CSARDGWKNTEAFF. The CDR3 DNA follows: TGCAGTGCTAGAGATGGGTGGAAGAACACTGAAGCTTTCTTT.

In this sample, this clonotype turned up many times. The CDR3 spells CASGPIAGGDTQYF. CDR3 nucleotides: TGTGCCAGCGGCCCTATAGCGGGGGGCGATACGCAGTATTTT. The V gene is TRBV2, the J gene TRBJ2-3; 10 positions agree with TRBD2. This CDR3 spans 14 amino acids. In germline, CDR1 is SNHLY, CDR2 FYNNEI. V trimming: 8 bases; J trimming: 6 bases; junction bases outside the gene matches: 8.

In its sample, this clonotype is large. CDR3 in DNA: TGTGCCAGCAGCCGGCAGACAGGGAATGGGCAGCCCCAGCATTTT. Its protein product is CASSRQTGNGQPQHF. The chain employs TRBV7-2 and TRBJ1-5, with 7 positions matching TRBD1. V was pared by 5 bases and J by 7 bases, with 11 bases of the junction left unmatched. The CDR3 has 15 residues. CDR1 is SGHTA and CDR2 is FQGNSA in the germline V gene. The full variable domain, rest sourced from reference TRBV7-2 and TRBJ1-5, is GAGVSQSPSNKVTEKGKDVELRCDPISGHTALYWYRQSLGQGLEFLIYFQGNSAPDKSGLPSDRFSAERTGGSVSTLTIQRTQQEDSAVYLCASSRQTGNGQPQHFGDGTRLSIL.

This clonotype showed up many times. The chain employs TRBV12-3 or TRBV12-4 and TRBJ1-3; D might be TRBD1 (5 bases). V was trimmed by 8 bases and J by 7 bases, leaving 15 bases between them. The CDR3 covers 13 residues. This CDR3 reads CASPSIGGNTIYF. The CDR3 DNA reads TGTGCCAGCCCTTCAATCGGGGGGAACACCATATATTTT.

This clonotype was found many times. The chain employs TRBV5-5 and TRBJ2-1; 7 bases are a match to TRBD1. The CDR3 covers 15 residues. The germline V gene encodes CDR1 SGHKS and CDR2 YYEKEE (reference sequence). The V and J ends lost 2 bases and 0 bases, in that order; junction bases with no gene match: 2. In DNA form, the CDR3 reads TGTGCCAGCAGCTTACAGGGGAGCTCCTACAATGAGCAGTTCTTC. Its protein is CASSLQGSSYNEQFF. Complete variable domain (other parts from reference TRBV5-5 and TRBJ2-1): DAGVTQSPTHLIKTRGQQVTLRCSPISGHKSVSWYQQVLGQGPQFIFQYYEKEERGRGNFPDRFSARQFPNYSSELNVNALLLGDSALYLCASSLQGSSYNEQFFGPGTRLTVL.

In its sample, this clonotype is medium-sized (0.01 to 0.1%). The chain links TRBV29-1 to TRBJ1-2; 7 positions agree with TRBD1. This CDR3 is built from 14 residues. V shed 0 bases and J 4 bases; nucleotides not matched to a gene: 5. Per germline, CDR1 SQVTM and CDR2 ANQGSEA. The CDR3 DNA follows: TGCAGCGTTGAAGAAGACCAGGGGGTCTATGGCTACACCTTC. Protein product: CSVEEDQGVYGYTF.

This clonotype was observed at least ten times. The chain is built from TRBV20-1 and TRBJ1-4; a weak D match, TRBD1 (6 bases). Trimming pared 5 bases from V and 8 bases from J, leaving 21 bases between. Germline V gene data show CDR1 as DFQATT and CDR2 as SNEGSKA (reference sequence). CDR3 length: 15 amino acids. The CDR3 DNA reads TGCAGTGCTCGCTACCTGACAGGTTACACGGAAAAACTGTTTTTT. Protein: CSARYLTGYTEKLFF.

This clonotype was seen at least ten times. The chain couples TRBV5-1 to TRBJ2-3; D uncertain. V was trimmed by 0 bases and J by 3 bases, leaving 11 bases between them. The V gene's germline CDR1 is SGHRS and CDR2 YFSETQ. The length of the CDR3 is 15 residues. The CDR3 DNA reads TGCGCCAGCAGCTTGGAAGGCGGTAGGACAGATACGCAGTATTTT. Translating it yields CASSLEGGRTDTQYF.

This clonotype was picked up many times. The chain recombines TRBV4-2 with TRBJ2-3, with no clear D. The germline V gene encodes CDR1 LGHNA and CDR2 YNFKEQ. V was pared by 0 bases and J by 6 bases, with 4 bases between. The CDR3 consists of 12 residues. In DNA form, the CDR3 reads TGTGCCAGCAGCCAAGAGGAGGATACGCAGTATTTT. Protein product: CASSQEEDTQYF.

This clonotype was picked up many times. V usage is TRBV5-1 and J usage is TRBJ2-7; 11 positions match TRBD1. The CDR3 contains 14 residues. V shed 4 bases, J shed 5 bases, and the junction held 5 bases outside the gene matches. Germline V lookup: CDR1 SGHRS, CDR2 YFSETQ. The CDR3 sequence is CASSPGTGGNEQYF. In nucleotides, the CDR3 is TGCGCCAGCAGCCCCGGGACAGGGGGTAACGAGCAGTACTTC.

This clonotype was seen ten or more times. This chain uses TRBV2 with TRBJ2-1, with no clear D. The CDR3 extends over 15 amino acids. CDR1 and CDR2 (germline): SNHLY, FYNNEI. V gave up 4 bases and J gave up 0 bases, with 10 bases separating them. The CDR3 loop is CASSGESLSYNEQFF. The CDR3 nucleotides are TGTGCCAGCAGTGGGGAAAGCCTCTCCTACAATGAGCAGTTCTTC.